Listed here are 31 T cell receptor beta chains from one sample, sequenced in a study of blood T cell repertoires in COVID-19. Here immunoSEQ multiplex PCR was the method, and the copy in TCRdb shows in-frame clones only, minus some. The data contain roughly 200,000 clones, around 80% of them singletons. Sequenced material: peripheral blood. The receptors here all came from a woman aged 70-85 years with acute or convalescent COVID-19.

The chain links TRBV10-3 to TRBJ2-3; 9 bases are shared with TRBD2. Germline CDR1 ENHRY, CDR2 SYGVKD. The length of the CDR3 is 18 residues. With V trimmed by 3 bases and J by 0 bases, 10 bases remained unmatched. The CDR3 reads CAISDGGSGRGSTDTQYF. CDR3 in DNA: TGTGCCATCAGTGATGGTGGTAGCGGGAGAGGGAGCACAGATACGCAGTATTTT.

The chain uses TRBV21-1 and TRBJ1-4; TRBD1 was called by the table and not checked on the DNA. TRBV21-1 is a listed pseudogene. The CDR3 is 15 residues long. The CDR3 region is CASSKDQVLNEKLFF. CDR3 bases: TGTGCCAGCAGCAAAGATCAGGTCCTAAATGAAAAACTGTTTTTT.

This clone has just a few counts. The chain recombines TRBV6-2 or TRBV6-3 with TRBJ2-7, with 8 bases identical to TRBD2. Trimming removed 3 bases from V and 2 bases from J; junction bases left unmatched: 3. CDR3 length: 14 amino acids. CDR1 and CDR2 (germline): MNHEY, SVGEGT. The DNA for the CDR3 is TGTGCCAGCAGTTATCCGGGAGGGACCTACGAGCAGTACTTC. This codes for CASSYPGGTYEQYF.

V is TRBV9 and J is TRBJ1-6, with 9 nucleotides matching TRBD1. The CDR3 is 14 residues long. Germline values: CDR1 SGDLS, CDR2 YYNGEE. J was trimmed by 9 bases and V by 1 base; bases with no gene match: 2. CDR3 loop: CASSVRDRVSPLHF. CDR3 sequence (DNA): TGTGCCAGCAGCGTAAGGGACAGGGTTTCACCCCTCCACTTT.

The rearrangement links TRBV5-4 to TRBJ2-5, with 9 bases fitting TRBD2. This CDR3 has 16 residues. Germline V gives CDR1 SGHNT, CDR2 YYREEE (reference sequence). V shed 0 bases and J 2 bases; nucleotides not matched to a gene: 5. The CDR3 nucleotides read TGTGCCAGCAGCTTGGTTAGCGGGAGTTTTCAAGAGACCCAGTACTTC. Its translation is CASSLVSGSFQETQYF. The full variable domain, its missing parts supplied by reference TRBV5-4 and TRBJ2-5, is ETGVTQSPTHLIKTRGQQVTLRCSSQSGHNTVSWYQQALGQGPQFIFQYYREEENGRGNFPPRFSGLQFPNYSSELNVNALELDDSALYLCASSLVSGSFQETQYFGPGTRLLVL.

This sequence joins TRBV28 and TRBJ2-7; perhaps TRBD1 as D (6 bases). With 6 bases removed from V and 0 bases from J, the gap between germline ends came to 12 bases. This CDR3 is built from 14 residues. CDR1 MDHEN and CDR2 SYDVKM come from the germline V gene. CDR3 in amino acids: CASSQTGYSYEQYF. The CDR3 coding sequence is TGTGCCAGCAGCCAGACAGGTTACTCCTACGAGCAGTACTTC.

This chain joins TRBV24-1 and TRBJ2-3, with 9 bases aligning to TRBD1. J gave up 0 bases and V 0 bases, and 3 bases lay outside the gene matches. The CDR3 length is 17 residues. Germline V lookup: CDR1 KGHDR, CDR2 SFDVKD. This CDR3 reads CATSDLRGTGSTDTQYF. The CDR3 DNA follows: TGTGCCACCAGTGATTTGCGGGGGACAGGGAGCACAGATACGCAGTATTTT.

J is TRBJ1-5 and V is TRBV19, with D unclear. The germline V and J ends were trimmed by 3 bases and 5 bases, with 14 bases remaining between them. CDR1 is LNHDA and CDR2 is SQIVND in the germline V gene (reference sequence). The CDR3 loop spans 15 amino acids. The CDR3 region is CASSISGNGDQPQHF. The CDR3 DNA follows: TGTGCCAGTAGTATTTCGGGGAATGGCGATCAGCCCCAGCATTTT.

J is TRBJ1-4 and V is TRBV6-6; 7 nucleotides align to TRBD1. V gave up 3 bases and J gave up 5 bases; unmatched junction bases: 3. The germline V gene encodes CDR1 MNHNY and CDR2 SVGAGI (reference sequence). The CDR3 length is 14 residues. The CDR3 protein is CASSYGQENEKLFF. For the CDR3, the DNA is TGTGCCAGCAGTTATGGACAGGAAAATGAAAAACTGTTTTTT.

The rearrangement links TRBV7-2 to TRBJ2-3, with 8 nucleotides matching TRBD1. CDR3 size: 16 residues. J gave up 5 bases and V 5 bases, and 12 bases lay outside the gene matches. Germline values: CDR1 SGHTA, CDR2 FQGNSA. The CDR3 DNA reads as TGTGCCAGCAGCGTACAGGGCGGACAGGGAGGAGATACGCAGTATTTT. This encodes CASSVQGGQGGDTQYF.

This clone was found a few times. V and J are TRBV2 and TRBJ2-1; 11 nucleotides line up with TRBD2. The V gene end was trimmed by 4 bases and the J gene end by 15 bases; junction bases not matched to a gene: 8. Germline V gene sequence: CDR1 SNHLY, CDR2 FYNNEI. This CDR3 has 13 residues. The CDR3 DNA sequence: TGTGCCAGCAGTGGACTAGCGGGACCAAGGGCGTTCTTC. It specifies CASSGLAGPRAFF.

This chain links TRBV7-3 with TRBJ2-7, with no clear D. The CDR3 is made up of 13 amino acids. Germline V CDR1 and CDR2: SGHTA, FQGTGA. V was cut by 1 base and J by 2 bases, with 6 bases left in between. The CDR3 nucleotides are TGTGCCAGCAGCTTAAGGGCAGCCTACGAGCAGTACTTC. This encodes CASSLRAAYEQYF.

The rearrangement links TRBV2 to TRBJ2-2; D perhaps matches TRBD2 (6 bases). V shed 7 bases and J shed 0 bases, with 12 bases lying between them. The CDR3 has 15 residues. Germline V CDR1 and CDR2: SNHLY, FYNNEI. This CDR3 reads CASKGAGTNTGELFF. The CDR3 DNA is TGTGCCAGCAAGGGCGCGGGAACGAACACCGGGGAGCTGTTTTTT.

V is TRBV10-3 and J is TRBJ2-3; D uncertain. CDR1 is ENHRY, CDR2 SYGVKD, per germline. There are 13 residues in the CDR3. The V gene lost 7 bases and the J gene lost 0 bases, with 8 bases spanning the gap. The CDR3 spells CAITQRSTDTQYF. The CDR3 region has the DNA TGTGCCATCACCCAGAGGAGCACAGATACGCAGTATTTT.

This chain connects TRBV7-6 to TRBJ2-7; 11 bases match TRBD2. This CDR3 has 15 amino acids. The V and J ends lost 1 base and 5 bases, in that order; junction bases with no gene match: 4. The V gene's germline CDR1 is SGHVS and CDR2 FNYEAQ. CDR3 nucleotides: TGTGCCAGCAGCTTAGGTAGCGGGAGGGCCCACGAGCAGTACTTC. Translation gives CASSLGSGRAHEQYF. Together with reference TRBV7-6 and TRBJ2-7, the CDR3 gives the full variable domain: GAGVSQSPRYKVTKRGQDVALRCDPISGHVSLYWYRQALGQGPEFLTYFNYEAQQDKSGLPNDRFSAERPEGSISTLTIQRTEQRDSAMYRCASSLGSGRAHEQYFGPGTRLTVT.

The chain uses TRBV6-2 or TRBV6-3 and TRBJ1-1; possible D gene TRBD1, 5 bases. Deletions cut 2 bases from V and 3 bases from J, with 7 bases between. The V gene's germline CDR1 is MNHEY and CDR2 SVGEGT. The CDR3 extends over 13 amino acids. CDR3 DNA: TGTGCCAGCAGTTACCGGGGGGACACTGAAGCTTTCTTT. This sequence encodes CASSYRGDTEAFF.

Points on this clone: The final CDR3 position lacks the conserved phenylalanine or tryptophan, pointing to a likely read error. Because the CDR3's place on the DNA is in doubt, the DNA is left out and the CDR3 is given as listed by TCRdb. The CDR3 sequence: CSASSLLAGGSPL. The rearrangement joins TRBV20-1 to TRBJ2-4; no check of the table's D call, TRBD2, against the DNA was made. Per germline, CDR1 DFQATT and CDR2 SNEGSKA (reference sequence). The CDR3 contains 13 residues when both ends are counted.

The J gene is TRBJ1-5, the V gene TRBV30; D may be TRBD1 (5 bases). The V end was cut by 2 bases, the J end by 2 bases, with 16 bases between. This CDR3 has 16 amino acids. Germline CDR1 is GTSNPN and CDR2 is SVGIG (reference sequence). As DNA, the CDR3 is TGTGCCTGGAGTCTATCCCAGGGATTAGGCAATCAGCCCCAGCATTTT. As protein: CAWSLSQGLGNQPQHF.

V and J are TRBV14 and TRBJ2-5; D may be TRBD2 (6 bases). This CDR3 region has 15 residues. Between the trimmed V and J ends, which lost 0 bases and 7 bases, there was a span of 15 bases. Germline V gene lookup returns CDR1 SGHDN and CDR2 FVKESK. CDR3 residues: CASSQDYGGPGTQYF. The DNA of the CDR3 is TGTGCCAGCAGCCAAGATTACGGGGGACCCGGGACCCAGTACTTC.

The chain couples TRBV10-2 to TRBJ2-7, with 8 bases that match TRBD1. The CDR3 is 17 residues long. J was trimmed by 3 bases and V by 4 bases; bases with no gene match: 14. Per germline, CDR1 WSHSY and CDR2 SAAADI. The CDR3 sequence: CASSVPSGGPGRYEQYF. The CDR3 DNA sequence: TGCGCCAGCAGTGTTCCCTCAGGGGGCCCCGGACGCTACGAGCAGTACTTC.

CDR3 sequence reads: CASSLGGPGKMASGKQWTQYF. CDR3 nucleotides: TGTGCCAGCAGCTTAGGTGGTCCAGGGAAAATGGCTAGCGGGAAACAATGGACCCAGTACTTC. V gene TRBV13 combines with J gene TRBJ2-5; 9 bases match TRBD2. The CDR3 has 21 residues. V was clipped by 0 bases and J by 7 bases; unmatched bases: 24. Per the germline V gene, CDR1 is PRHDT and CDR2 is FYEKMQ (reference sequence).

The genes are TRBV3-1 (or the pseudogene TRBV3-2) and TRBJ2-2; 14 bases map to TRBD2. Germline trimming cut 1 base from V and 7 bases from J; bases unmatched to any gene: 8. CDR1 and CDR2 (germline): LGHDT, YNNKEL (reference sequence). The CDR3 spans 18 residues. The CDR3 DNA reads TGTGCCAGCAGCCAAGCAGGACTAGCGGGAGGCCCGGGCGGGGAGCTGTTTTTT. Its translation: CASSQAGLAGGPGGELFF.

This chain links TRBV5-1 with TRBJ2-3, with TRBD2 matching 12 bases. The CDR3 is 17 amino acids. J was trimmed by 2 bases and V by 6 bases; bases with no gene match: 10. The germline gives CDR1 SGHRS, CDR2 YFSETQ. CDR3 DNA: TGCGCCAGCACGTGGCTAGCGGGAGGGGAGGCCACAGATACGCAGTATTTT. As protein: CASTWLAGGEATDTQYF.

This sequence joins TRBV2 and TRBJ1-5; 9 positions agree with TRBD1. The J segment lost 2 bases and the V segment lost 2 bases, leaving 4 bases of the junction unmatched. The CDR3 contains 16 residues. CDR1 is SNHLY, CDR2 FYNNEI, per germline. Written as DNA, the CDR3 is TGTGCCAGCAGTGAAAGGAGGGACAGGGGCAATCAGCCCCAGCATTTT. This sequence encodes CASSERRDRGNQPQHF.

This clone was seen more than once but under ten times. The J gene is TRBJ2-2, the V gene TRBV7-9, with a tentative D call TRBD1 (6 bases). The CDR3 contains 16 residues. The ends were cut back, 1 base at V and 3 bases at J, with 12 bases in the middle. Germline V gene sequence: CDR1 SEHNR, CDR2 FQNEAQ (reference sequence). CDR3 residues: CASSLGRGSDTGELFF. The CDR3 DNA sequence: TGTGCCAGCAGCTTAGGCAGGGGATCGGACACCGGGGAGCTGTTTTTT.

A few counts support this clone. The chain combines TRBV5-4 with TRBJ2-1, with a possible D match to TRBD1 (6 bases). From germline, CDR1 is SGHNT and CDR2 YYREEE (reference sequence). Trimming left V 0 bases short and J 9 bases short, with 16 bases between. This CDR3 spans 15 amino acids. The CDR3 protein is CASSLGQGILGEQFF. DNA for the CDR3: TGTGCCAGCAGCTTGGGTCAGGGGATCCTTGGTGAGCAGTTCTTC.

The rearrangement links TRBV10-3 to TRBJ1-1; D might be TRBD1 (6 bases). V gave up 2 bases and J gave up 2 bases, with 15 bases separating them. CDR1 is ENHRY and CDR2 is SYGVKD in the germline V gene. The CDR3 has 16 amino acids. CDR3 in amino acids: CAISEGPGGQNTEAFF. The DNA of the CDR3 is TGTGCCATCAGTGAGGGGCCGGGGGGACAAAACACTGAAGCTTTCTTT.

The chain has TRBV18 and TRBJ1-2; 7 bases line up with TRBD1. Trimming cost V 3 bases and J 6 bases; bases outside gene matches: 10. Germline CDR1 reads KGHSH; CDR2 reads LQKENI. The CDR3 totals 15 residues. DNA for the CDR3: TGTGCCAGCTCACCCCCGGCGCAGGGGGAGCATGGCTACACCTTC. Protein sequence: CASSPPAQGEHGYTF.

The CDR3 spells CASSYGSGWGEKLFF. CDR3 nucleotide sequence: TGTGCCAGCAGTTATGGTTCAGGGTGGGGTGAAAAACTGTTTTTT. J is TRBJ1-4 and V is TRBV6-5, with a weak D call TRBD1 (5 bases). Germline V lookup: CDR1 MNHEY, CDR2 SVGAGI. This CDR3 region has 15 residues. V was cut by 3 bases and J by 7 bases, with 15 bases left in between.

This clone was seen at least ten times. The chain carries TRBV29-1 and TRBJ1-2; unclear D gene. Trimming took 6 bases from V and 4 from J, leaving 9 bases between them. The CDR3 length is 11 residues. Germline V lookup: CDR1 SQVTM, CDR2 ANQGSEA. This CDR3 reads CSVDLGYGYTF. The CDR3 nucleotides read TGCAGCGTCGACTTGGGCTATGGCTACACCTTC.

The J gene is TRBJ2-7, the V gene TRBV7-8; TRBD1 might be the D (6 bases). V lost 5 bases, J lost 2 bases, and 19 bases lay in between. The germline CDR1 and CDR2 sequences are SGHVS and FQNEAQ. The CDR3 contains 16 residues. The CDR3 reads CASSLEEDSGAYEQYF. The CDR3, as DNA: TGTGCCAGCAGCCTCGAAGAGGACAGTGGAGCCTACGAGCAGTACTTC. The full variable domain, in which reference TRBV7-8 and TRBJ2-7 provide the parts outside the CDR3, is GAGVSQSPRYKVAKRGQDVALRCDPISGHVSLFWYQQALGQGPEFLTYFQNEAQLDKSGLPSDRFFAERPEGSVSTLKIQRTQQEDSAVYLCASSLEEDSGAYEQYFGPGTRLTVT.